A selection of T cell receptor beta chains follows, all from one sample in a study of Ad26.COV2.S vaccination and SARS-CoV-2 variants. The table came from immunoSEQ multiplex PCR; TCRdb's copy has only in-frame clones and leaves some out. The repertoire holds some 350,000 clones, with about 85% as singletons. This specimen consisted of peripheral blood, obtained in a trial of Ad26.COV2.S vaccine versus placebo. These TCRs come from a person between 18 and 65 years old who received the Ad26.COV2.S COVID-19 vaccine or a placebo. Each CDR3 is given with its conserved first and last residue. Each record gives: D gene, V gene, clone size, J gene, CDR3 DNA, CDR3 protein. A D gene is named only where the DNA matches it firmly. Some rows have no size entry. The others give once, few or many, or a class for an expanded clone.

>NA|TRBV7-2|NA|TRBJ2-7
TGTGCCAGCAGCTTTTCTCGGGGGAGCTCCTACGAGCAGTACTTC
CASSFSRGSSYEQYF
>NA|TRBV12-3/TRBV12-4|NA|TRBJ2-7
TGTGCCAGCAGTGTCGACTCCTACGAGCAGTACTTC
CASSVDSYEQYF
>NA|TRBV5-1|NA|TRBJ2-7
TGCGCCAGCAGCTTGGCGGCAGGGAGGGAGCAGTACTTC
CASSLAAGREQYF
>NA|TRBV6-2/TRBV6-3|NA|TRBJ1-4
TGTGCCAGCAGTTCCGGGCAAATGAATGAAAAACTGTTTTTT
CASSSGQMNEKLFF
>NA|TRBV21-1|NA|TRBJ1-1
TGTGCCAGCAGCAAAGGGGTCAGGGGGGCCTATGACACTGAAGCTTTCTTT
CASSKGVRGAYDTEAFF
>TRBD1|TRBV19|NA|TRBJ2-3
TGTGCCAGTAGTCCCCGGGACAGGGGAGCAGATACGCAGTATTTT
CASSPRDRGADTQYF
>TRBD1|TRBV27|NA|TRBJ2-2
TGTGCCAGCAGTAAACCGGGACAGGGCGGAACCGGGGAGCTGTTTTTT
CASSKPGQGGTGELFF
>NA|TRBV6-5|NA|TRBJ1-1
TGTGCCAGCAGTTATGGTTGGGGAATGAACACTGAAGCTTTCTTT
CASSYGWGMNTEAFF
>NA|TRBV30|NA|TRBJ2-3
TGTGCCTGGAGCCCCCGGATACTCACAGATACGCAGTATTTT
CAWSPRILTDTQYF
>NA|TRBV14|NA|TRBJ1-2
TGTGCCAGCAGCTATTGGGACATCCCCGCGGGAGGCTACACCTTC
CASSYWDIPAGGYTF
>TRBD2|TRBV12-5|NA|TRBJ2-2
TGTGCTAGTGGTCGTATATATCTAGGGACTAGCGGGGGGGCCGGCGGGGAGCTGTTTTTT
CASGRIYLGTSGGAGGELFF
>NA|TRBV14|once|TRBJ2-7
TGTGCCAGCAGCCAAACCGGACTCGCGGTGGGGCGGCAGTACTTC
CASSQTGLAVGRQYF
>NA|TRBV12-5|NA|TRBJ2-1
TGTGCTAGTGCCCAAACCCCGACCTGGGGTGAGCAGTTCTTC
CASAQTPTWGEQFF
>TRBD1|TRBV11-2|NA|TRBJ2-5
TGTGCCAGCAGCCGGGACAGGGCATCCCAAGAGACCCAGTACTTC
CASSRDRASQETQYF
>TRBD1|TRBV6-5|once|TRBJ1-1
TGTGCCAGCAGTACCGGGACAGGTAACACTGAAGCTTTCTTT
CASSTGTGNTEAFF
>NA|TRBV7-6|NA|TRBJ2-7
TGTGCCAGCAGCTCAGTGGTCTTGGGCGAGCAGTACTTC
CASSSVVLGEQYF
>NA|TRBV28|NA|TRBJ1-5
TGTGCCAGCAGTTTCTCGGGGGAGAGCAATCAGCCCCAGCATTTT
CASSFSGESNQPQHF